The sequence of this T cell receptor (beta chain) was determined in a study of T-cell reconstitution after alpha-beta-depleted transplantation in children. This clonotype came up many times. For TCRbeta, the library was prepared with unique molecular identifiers. MiXCR was run by TCRdb on the PCR reads, yielding one entry per CDR3 protein. The data hold about 640,000 distinct CDR3 sequences, with around a sixth observed a single time. V gave up 4 bases and J gave up 2 bases; unmatched junction bases: 2. Germline V CDR1 and CDR2: SQVTM, ANQGSEA. The CDR3 is 13 residues long. The sample was PBMCs from the stem cell graft donor, taken from the stem cell graft. This chain uses TRBV29-1 with TRBJ2-3, with 8 bases that match TRBD1. The origin of this receptor is a human donor who donated a stem cell graft to a child with acute myeloid leukemia. The CDR3: CSVVQGATDTQYF. The DNA of the CDR3 is TGCAGCGTTGTTCAGGGGGCCACAGATACGCAGTATTTT.